The 32 T cell receptor beta chains below come from one sample, sequenced in a study of blood T cell repertoires in COVID-19. Libraries were prepared by immunoSEQ multiplex PCR; TCRdb keeps only in-frame clonotypes and omits some of them. This repertoire shows roughly 60,000 clones, more than 65% found once; its top ten account for around 25%. Material for sequencing was peripheral blood. These TCRs come from a human donor in a cohort sampled during active COVID-19.

The chain recombines TRBV25-1 with TRBJ2-1, with 10 bases fitting TRBD2. V was clipped by 7 bases and J by 6 bases; unmatched bases: 15. This CDR3 region has 17 residues. CDR1 and CDR2 (germline): MGHDK, SYGVNS. The CDR3 coding sequence is TGTGCCAGCACCTCCCCATCCGGACTAGCGGAGTTCAATGAGCAGTTCTTC. Protein sequence: CASTSPSGLAEFNEQFF.

This clone was found once. This chain connects TRBV19 to TRBJ1-6; TRBD1 aligns across 7 bases. The V gene's germline CDR1 is LNHDA and CDR2 SQIVND (reference sequence). The length of the CDR3 is 15 residues. After removal of 5 bases from V and 6 bases from J, the junction contained 7 bases not matched to a gene. The CDR3 region has the DNA TGTGCCAGTAGTCCAAGTGACAGGGCTAATTCACCCCTCCACTTT. Protein sequence: CASSPSDRANSPLHF.

The chain employs TRBV9 and TRBJ2-2, with D perhaps TRBD2 (6 bases). The CDR3 extends over 13 amino acids. Germline V gene sequence: CDR1 SGDLS, CDR2 YYNGEE. V gave up 4 bases and J gave up 4 bases, with 8 bases separating them. CDR3 loop: CASSRRVTGELFF. CDR3 sequence (DNA): TGTGCCAGCAGCCGGAGGGTCACCGGGGAGCTGTTTTTT.

This clone was detected only once. The rearrangement links TRBV7-9 to TRBJ1-1; D remains ambiguous. The length of the CDR3 is 13 residues. Germline values: CDR1 SEHNR, CDR2 FQNEAQ (reference sequence). Trimming took off 5 bases at V and 1 base at J, with 8 bases between the two ends. This CDR3 reads CASSLAENTEAFF. DNA for the CDR3: TGTGCCAGCAGCCTTGCAGAGAACACTGAAGCTTTCTTT.

The J gene is TRBJ1-2, the V gene TRBV4-1; no clear D. Trimming left V 2 bases short and J 8 bases short, with 21 bases between. The CDR3 has 16 residues. Per germline, CDR1 MGHRA and CDR2 YSYEKL. In DNA, the CDR3 is TGCGCCAGCAGCCAACAAGAGAGGGTCCGTCTTGAAGGCTACACCTTC. Its translation is CASSQQERVRLEGYTF.

This chain connects TRBV3-1 (or the pseudogene TRBV3-2) to TRBJ1-1; D unresolved. V lost 4 bases to trimming and J lost 3 bases, with 12 bases between them. This CDR3 region has 14 residues. Germline V lookup: CDR1 LGHDT, CDR2 YNNKEL (reference sequence). CDR3 region: CASSPLVGDTEAFF. The CDR3 nucleotides are TGTGCCAGCAGCCCACTAGTTGGGGACACTGAAGCTTTCTTT.

V gene TRBV19 combines with J gene TRBJ2-7, with a possible D match to TRBD1 (7 bases). V lost 3 bases, J lost 1 base, and 13 bases lay in between. The CDR3 length is 15 residues. Germline V lookup: CDR1 LNHDA, CDR2 SQIVND (reference sequence). The CDR3 sequence: CASSMSRGASYEQYF. For the CDR3, the DNA is TGTGCCAGTAGTATGAGCAGGGGGGCATCCTACGAGCAGTACTTC. The whole variable domain, remainder taken from reference TRBV19 and TRBJ2-7, is DGGITQSPKYLFRKEGQNVTLSCEQNLNHDAMYWYRQDPGQGLRLIYYSQIVNDFQKGDIAEGYSVSREKKESFPLTVTSAQKNPTAFYLCASSMSRGASYEQYFGPGTRLTVT.

This chain uses TRBV28 with TRBJ2-1, with 9 positions matching TRBD2. The CDR3 length is 14 residues. Germline CDR1 and CDR2: MDHEN and SYDVKM. Trimming took 5 bases from V and 10 from J; bases not matched to a gene: 9. In DNA, the CDR3 is TGTGCCAGCAGTGGTAGCGGGAGTGCCGGGGAGCAGTTCTTC. This translates into CASSGSGSAGEQFF. The full variable domain, with the rest looked up from reference TRBV28 and TRBJ2-1, is DVKVTQSSRYLVKRTGEKVFLECVQDMDHENMFWYRQDPGLGLRLIYFSYDVKMKEKGDIPEGYSVSREKKERFSLILESASTNQTSMYLCASSGSGSAGEQFFGPGTRLTVL.

This chain uses TRBV6-5 with TRBJ2-1; D is unresolved. The germline V and J ends were trimmed by 10 bases and 6 bases, with 16 bases remaining between them. This CDR3 region has 13 residues. Germline loops: CDR1 MNHEY, CDR2 SVGAGI. The CDR3 loop reads CATQLSGSNEQFF. Written as DNA, the CDR3 is TGTGCCACACAACTCTCAGGAAGCAATGAGCAGTTCTTC.

This CDR3 reads CASSFSDRVGIQYF. Written as DNA, the CDR3 is TGTGCCAGCAGCTTTTCGGACAGGGTTGGCATTCAGTACTTC. The rearrangement uses TRBV7-9 and TRBJ2-4, with TRBD1 identical over 8 bases. Trimming removed 3 bases from V and 9 bases from J; junction bases left unmatched: 7. This CDR3 region has 14 residues. Looked up from germline, CDR1 is SEHNR and CDR2 is FQNEAQ (reference sequence). The full variable domain, rest sourced from reference TRBV7-9 and TRBJ2-4, is DTGVSQNPRHKITKRGQNVTFRCDPISEHNRLYWYRQTLGQGPEFLTYFQNEAQLEKSRLLSDRFSAERPKGSFSTLEIQRTEQGDSAMYLCASSFSDRVGIQYFGAGTRLSVL.

This clone was picked up one time. The gene calls are TRBV6-1 and TRBJ1-5, with 9 bases matching TRBD1. Germline CDR1 is MNHNS and CDR2 is SASEGT. V was pared by 4 bases and J by 6 bases, with 16 bases of the junction left unmatched. The CDR3 is made up of 18 amino acids. The DNA for the CDR3 is TGTGCCAGCAGTGGTTCCTTACCGGGACAGGGAGGGAGTCAGCCCCAGCATTTT. Translated: CASSGSLPGQGGSQPQHF.

CDR3 nucleotide sequence: TGTGCCAGCAGATCGAACGGTCGGGGCAATGAGCAGTTCTTC. It specifies CASRSNGRGNEQFF. This rearrangement joins TRBV6-6 to TRBJ2-1; D might be TRBD2 (5 bases). V was trimmed by 6 bases and J by 6 bases, leaving 15 bases between them. Per germline, CDR1 MNHNY and CDR2 SVGAGI (reference sequence). This CDR3 comprises 14 residues.

The chain carries TRBV27 and TRBJ1-2; possibly TRBD1 for D (5 bases). Germline loops: CDR1 MNHEY, CDR2 SMNVEV (reference sequence). Deletions cut 5 bases from V and 4 bases from J, with 14 bases between. The CDR3 contains 14 residues. CDR3 amino acids: CASSPTGPIYGYTF. DNA for the CDR3: TGTGCCAGCAGTCCTACAGGCCCTATCTATGGCTACACCTTC.

The chain is built from TRBV11-2 and TRBJ2-5; the match to TRBD2 covers 14 bases. Germline V gene data show CDR1 as SGHAT and CDR2 as FQNNGV. This CDR3 is 17 amino acids long. The junction had 10 bases not matched to a gene; V was cut back by 5 bases and J by 5 bases. CDR3: CASSQGTSGSRRETQYF. The CDR3 DNA reads TGTGCCAGCAGCCAGGGGACTAGCGGGAGTCGGAGGGAGACCCAGTACTTC.

V is TRBV7-6 and J is TRBJ1-1; 8 nucleotides agree with TRBD1. The CDR3 sequence is 14 residues long. V dropped 0 bases and J dropped 7; count of bases not matched to a gene: 4. The germline V gene encodes CDR1 SGHVS and CDR2 FNYEAQ. The CDR3 region is CASSLASGTGEAFF. The CDR3 nucleotides are TGTGCCAGCAGCTTAGCTTCGGGGACAGGTGAAGCTTTCTTT. Based on the CDR3 plus reference TRBV7-6 and TRBJ1-1, the full variable domain is GAGVSQSPRYKVTKRGQDVALRCDPISGHVSLYWYRQALGQGPEFLTYFNYEAQQDKSGLPNDRFSAERPEGSISTLTIQRTEQRDSAMYRCASSLASGTGEAFFGQGTRLTVV.

The chain carries TRBV13 and TRBJ1-1; possible D gene TRBD1, 5 bases. Deletions cut 1 base from V and 6 bases from J, with 12 bases between. Germline loops: CDR1 PRHDT, CDR2 FYEKMQ (reference sequence). The CDR3 is 14 amino acids. CDR3 nucleotides: TGTGCCAGCAGCTTAGTGGTGCGGGGCTCTGAAGCTTTCTTT. Translated, it gives CASSLVVRGSEAFF.

The chain employs TRBV6-5 and TRBJ2-7; D is unresolved. CDR3 length: 15 amino acids. V lost 6 bases, J lost 1 base, and 16 bases lay in between. Germline CDR1 MNHEY, CDR2 SVGAGI. The CDR3 DNA is TGTGCCAGCAGCGGTACAGATGCCCTTTCCTACGAGCAGTACTTC. Translated: CASSGTDALSYEQYF.

The rearrangement joins TRBV29-1 to TRBJ2-3; 7 bases match TRBD2. CDR1 and CDR2 from the germline V gene are SQVTM and ANQGSEA. This CDR3 is 12 amino acids long. J was trimmed by 4 bases and V by 4 bases; bases with no gene match: 2. CDR3 in amino acids: CSVAGGADTQYF. CDR3 nucleotides: TGCAGCGTTGCGGGAGGCGCAGATACGCAGTATTTT.

The V and J genes are TRBV15 and TRBJ2-4; 7 bases match TRBD1. In germline, CDR1 is LNHNV, CDR2 YYDKDF (reference sequence). CDR3 length equals 15 residues. The ends lost 4 bases at V and 7 bases at J; junction bases unmatched: 10. The CDR3 coding sequence is TGTGCCACCAGCAACCCGAAGGGGGCTGGGAACATTCAGTACTTC. Protein: CATSNPKGAGNIQYF.

This chain connects TRBV28 to TRBJ1-5, with 11 bases matching TRBD1. The germline V gene has CDR1 MDHEN and CDR2 SYDVKM. The CDR3 sequence is 12 residues long. Unmatched junction bases numbered 7, after V lost 10 bases and J lost 11 bases. CDR3 sequence: CAIRTGGGSQHF. The CDR3 DNA reads as TGTGCCATCCGGACAGGGGGCGGATCCCAGCATTTT.

Ten or more counts support this clone. Here the CDR3 reads CASSLAPGDGYTF. CDR3 coding DNA: TGCGCCAGCAGCTTGGCCCCAGGGGACGGCTACACCTTC. The rearrangement links TRBV5-1 to TRBJ1-2, with D possibly matching TRBD1 (6 bases). There are 13 residues in the CDR3. The V gene's germline CDR1 is SGHRS and CDR2 YFSETQ. V gave up 0 bases and J gave up 8 bases, with 11 bases separating them.

V is TRBV3-1 (or the pseudogene TRBV3-2) and J is TRBJ2-1; D is perhaps TRBD2 (5 bases). The CDR3 spans 14 residues. From germline, CDR1 is LGHDT and CDR2 YNNKEL (reference sequence). Trimming stripped 4 bases from V and 9 bases from J, with 16 bases between. CDR3 region: CASSPHEGRSEQFF. The CDR3 DNA is TGTGCCAGCAGCCCCCATGAGGGCCGAAGTGAGCAGTTCTTC.

V and J are TRBV7-8 and TRBJ2-1, with 9 bases lining up with TRBD2. CDR1 and CDR2 from the germline V gene are SGHVS and FQNEAQ. The CDR3 extends over 15 amino acids. V dropped 3 bases and J dropped 5; count of bases not matched to a gene: 5. The DNA of the CDR3 is TGTGCCAGCAGCTTCGGACTAGCGCATAACAATGAGCAGTTCTTC. It yields the protein CASSFGLAHNNEQFF.

This chain links TRBV30 with TRBJ1-5, with a weak D call TRBD1 (5 bases). The germline CDR1 and CDR2 sequences are GTSNPN and SVGIG (reference sequence). V shed 2 bases and J shed 0 bases, with 8 bases lying between them. The CDR3 extends over 14 amino acids. The CDR3: CAWSNQGSNQPQHF. CDR3 bases: TGTGCCTGGAGTAATCAGGGTAGCAATCAGCCCCAGCATTTT.

The chain is built from TRBV6-2 or TRBV6-3 and TRBJ1-1; a possible D gene is TRBD1 (6 bases). CDR1 is MNHEY, CDR2 SVGEGT, per germline. CDR3 length: 15 amino acids. V dropped 5 bases and J dropped 7 bases, with 20 bases sitting between them. The CDR3 DNA follows: TGTGCCAGCAGTGCCCCCCAGGGGCCATCCTATGAAGCTTTCTTT. It translates to CASSAPQGPSYEAFF.

This sequence joins TRBV5-1 and TRBJ2-7, with D perhaps matching TRBD1 (6 bases). Trimming took 2 bases from V and 0 from J, leaving 12 bases between them. The V gene's germline CDR1 is SGHRS and CDR2 YFSETQ. The CDR3 covers 15 residues. CDR3 region: CASSLGQTFSYEQYF. The CDR3 nucleotides read TGCGCCAGCAGCTTAGGACAGACATTCTCCTACGAGCAGTACTTC.

This clone was found once. The CDR3 protein is CASSSRGGGGSYGYTF. The CDR3 coding sequence is TGTGCCAGCAGTTCCAGAGGGGGGGGCGGGAGCTATGGCTACACCTTC. V gene TRBV27 combines with J gene TRBJ1-2; the D gene is possibly TRBD1 (6 bases). The CDR3 length is 16 residues. Germline loops: CDR1 MNHEY, CDR2 SMNVEV (reference sequence). Trimming removed 4 bases at V and 4 bases at J, with 19 bases between.

Here the CDR3 DNA reads TGTGCCAGCAGCCCAGAGTGGGGACAGGGGGGGAGCTATGGCTACACCTTC. Its protein is CASSPEWGQGGSYGYTF. The rearrangement uses TRBV6-2 or TRBV6-3 and TRBJ1-2; TRBD1 matches 11 bases. Unmatched junction bases numbered 13, after V lost 6 bases and J lost 4 bases. This CDR3 has 17 residues. The germline gives CDR1 MNHEY, CDR2 SVGEGT.

This chain uses TRBV7-2 with TRBJ2-3; 9 bases map to TRBD2. Germline V gene lookup returns CDR1 SGHTA and CDR2 FQGNSA. The CDR3 contains 14 residues. After removal of 3 bases from V and 4 bases from J, the junction contained 2 bases not matched to a gene. The chain's CDR3 is CASSLTSGADTQYF. Written as DNA, the CDR3 is TGTGCCAGCAGCTTGACTAGCGGAGCAGATACGCAGTATTTT.

This clone has only a few counts. CDR3 residues: CAWSYGSNSPLHF. The CDR3 coding sequence is TGTGCCTGGAGTTACGGGAGTAATTCACCCCTCCACTTT. The chain joins TRBV30 to TRBJ1-6; D remains ambiguous. The CDR3 is made up of 13 amino acids. Germline V gene lookup returns CDR1 GTSNPN and CDR2 SVGIG (reference sequence). The V end lost 2 bases, the J end lost 6 bases, and 8 bases lay between the germline ends.

This clone was picked up a small number of times. This chain connects TRBV3-1 (or the pseudogene TRBV3-2) to TRBJ2-7; no reliable D call. The length of the CDR3 is 16 residues. The germline CDR1 and CDR2 sequences are LGHDT and YNNKEL (reference sequence). The V and J ends lost 1 base and 0 bases respectively, with 13 bases between them. CDR3: CASSQVFGGSSYEQYF. The CDR3 coding sequence is TGTGCCAGCAGCCAAGTGTTTGGCGGCAGCTCCTACGAGCAGTACTTC.

The V call is TRBV2, the J call TRBJ2-1, with 8 bases fitting TRBD2. Per the germline V gene, CDR1 is SNHLY and CDR2 is FYNNEI. The trim removed 3 bases at V and 7 bases at J, leaving 2 bases unmatched. The CDR3 runs to 13 residues. The DNA for the CDR3 is TGTGCCAGCAGTGACCCGGGAGGGAATGAGCAGTTCTTC. This translates into CASSDPGGNEQFF. Complete variable domain (other parts from reference TRBV2 and TRBJ2-1): EPEVTQTPSHQVTQMGQEVILRCVPISNHLYFYWYRQILGQKVEFLVSFYNNEISEKSEIFDDQFSVERPDGSNFTLKIRSTKLEDSAMYFCASSDPGGNEQFFGPGTRLTVL.